The entry that follows covers one T cell receptor (beta chain) sequence. The antigen remains unidentified. The data belong to a study of T cell repertoires in cytomegalovirus infection. Study details: HLA-C-restricted CMV epitopes, recently identified, and well-studied HLA-B-restricted ones were used by the study. An indication of both CMV infection and matching HLA type came from public TCR beta signatures.

TCRdb ran MiXCR on the reads and lists one entry per CDR3 protein. This table has about 920,000 distinct CDR3 sequences, around a third appearing once. The germline V gene encodes CDR1 SGHVT and CDR2 SQSDAQ. V gave up 5 bases and J gave up 6 bases; unmatched junction bases: 6. The CDR3 sequence is 14 residues long. This material consisted of cultured CD8+ T cells from PBMCs, taken from culture after CMV antigen stimulation. This sequence joins TRBV7-4 and TRBJ1-2, with 10 bases that match TRBD1. The sequence was obtained from a human donor in good health (CMV status not recorded). Some clones in this sample may be carry-over from other donors' samples. CDR3 nucleotide sequence: TGTGCCAGCAGCACCGACAGGGGGCGGGATGGCTACACCTTC. Encoded protein: CASSTDRGRDGYTF.